The 5 T cell receptor beta chains in this list originate from one sample, sequenced in a study of graft-versus-host responses after intestinal transplantation. Repertoires were generated with immunoSEQ multiplex PCR, while TCRdb's copy carries only in-frame clones and drops some. The sample lists 80,000 to 95,000 clones; 80% to 95% were seen once. Antigens of these TCRs are unknown. The sample consisted of unstimulated CD8+ T cells sorted from spleen or lymph node cells, taken before intestinal transplant. The receptors here all came from a human donor who received an intestinal transplant.

The chain uses TRBV9 and TRBJ1-3; possibly TRBD1 for D (6 bases). V lost 3 bases and J 0 bases, leaving 10 bases between the germline ends. This CDR3 is 15 amino acids long. Germline values: CDR1 SGDLS, CDR2 YYNGEE. CDR3 coding DNA: TGTGCCAGCAGCGGATCAGGGGACTCTGGAAACACCATATATTTT. Its protein is CASSGSGDSGNTIYF.

J is TRBJ2-7 and V is TRBV11-2, with no clear D. The CDR3 has 13 amino acids. CDR1 is SGHAT, CDR2 FQNNGV, per germline. Trimming shortened V by 5 bases and J by 0 bases, and 8 bases separated the two germline ends. CDR3 residues: CASSDTTSYEQYF. DNA for the CDR3: TGTGCCAGCAGCGACACTACCTCCTACGAGCAGTACTTC.

The chain uses TRBV30 and TRBJ2-7; D gene ambiguous. Germline lookup yields CDR1 GTSNPN and CDR2 SVGIG (reference sequence). This CDR3 is 12 amino acids long. V lost 8 bases to trimming and J lost 0 bases, with 11 bases between them. CDR3 residues: CARSVDSYEQYF. CDR3 DNA sequence: TGTGCCCGGTCAGTAGACTCCTACGAGCAGTACTTC.

This rearrangement joins TRBV10-2 to TRBJ2-7; the D gene is possibly TRBD2 (6 bases). Trimming pared 2 bases from V and 6 bases from J, leaving 11 bases between. The CDR3 has 13 residues. Germline loops: CDR1 WSHSY, CDR2 SAAADI. CDR3 DNA: TGCGCCAGCAGTGAGGGAGGGCTTAGCGAGCAGTACTTC. Its translation is CASSEGGLSEQYF.

The rearrangement links TRBV11-2 to TRBJ2-1; perhaps TRBD2 as D (5 bases). CDR3 length: 14 residues. V was cut by 2 bases and J by 5 bases, with 10 bases left in between. Germline loops: CDR1 SGHAT, CDR2 FQNNGV. DNA of the CDR3: TGTGCCAGCAGCTTAATGTACGGGAACAATGAGCAGTTCTTC. Protein product: CASSLMYGNNEQFF.